The rows below give T cell receptor beta chains drawn from one sample of a study of blood T cells in healthy people across ages. TCRdb re-derived calls from the 5' RACE reads in MiXCR, one entry per CDR3 protein. Here the sample spans about 1.7 million distinct CDR3 sequences, approximately 30% being singletons. Sequenced sample: blood. These receptors were taken from a woman aged 25 to 39 in good health. The conserved cysteine and the conserved F or W are not part of the CDR3 here.

TRBV6-2/TRBV6-3	TRBJ2-1	ASTLQGSEQF
TRBV30	TRBJ2-1	AWSTLSGGPYNEQF
TRBV20-1	TRBJ1-4	SARKRDEEKLF
TRBV19	TRBJ1-2	ASSINPGAYGYT
TRBV7-9	TRBJ1-2	ASTPAVRANYGYT
TRBV10-3	TRBJ2-7	ATCCIDSYEQY
TRBV12-3/TRBV12-4	TRBJ2-5	ASSSTSTEETQY
TRBV2	TRBJ2-1	ASSEAGLGYEQF
TRBV4-2	TRBJ2-2	ASSPLPSGGFGELF
TRBV7-3	TRBJ1-1	ASSLDRDPAGAF
TRBV5-1	TRBJ2-6	ASSLARDTFSGANVLT
TRBV25-1	TRBJ2-3	ASSGVDTQY
TRBV6-2/TRBV6-3	TRBJ2-7	ASTPGRSSYEQY
TRBV7-2	TRBJ2-7	ASSLDDENASYEQY
TRBV28	TRBJ2-3	ASNILSSTDTQY
TRBV10-3	TRBJ2-1	AISSGLAGGENEQF
TRBV6-5	TRBJ2-1	ASSYSWAGGRHEQF
TRBV20-1	TRBJ2-1	SARDMRGHSYNEQF
TRBV12-3/TRBV12-4	TRBJ2-4	ASRLAKNIQY
TRBV29-1	TRBJ2-5	SVAPRLAGETQY
TRBV20-1	TRBJ1-4	SVAQAPVNEKLF
TRBV20-1	TRBJ2-7	SAREQGRYEQY
TRBV7-2	TRBJ1-2	ASSSAGSSYGYT
TRBV5-1	TRBJ2-5	ASSLLTVEETQY
TRBV5-1	TRBJ1-2	ASSPGASLNYGYT
TRBV20-1	TRBJ1-4	GARETTDEKLF
TRBV7-2	TRBJ2-5	ASSRLGRGQYQETQY
TRBV9	TRBJ1-6	ASSVGNSPLH
TRBV4-3	TRBJ2-3	ASSQDAAGSTDTQY
TRBV7-2	TRBJ1-2	ASSYRGANYGYT
TRBV20-1	TRBJ2-1	SALRAGGEGNEQF
TRBV12-3/TRBV12-4	TRBJ2-3	ASSPTYQGDTQY
TRBV3-1	TRBJ2-7	ASAVGSQGAYEQY
TRBV12-3/TRBV12-4	TRBJ2-3	ASSSWGRGDTDAQY
TRBV12-3/TRBV12-4	TRBJ2-6	ASSFSGDNVLT
TRBV5-1	TRBJ2-3	ASSRDWTSGVTDTQY
TRBV10-3	TRBJ1-2	AISESGPSRGYT
TRBV6-4	TRBJ1-6	ASRPDLSNSPLH
TRBV20-1	TRBJ2-7	SARRSSGFSYEQY
TRBV29-1	TRBJ1-6	SVHRGGNSPLH
TRBV10-3	TRBJ1-5	AISPGERQPQH
TRBV27	TRBJ2-7	ASSLKETNEQY
TRBV7-2	TRBJ1-5	ASSWDGGNQPQH
TRBV7-6	TRBJ2-5	ASSLRGESQY
TRBV11-2	TRBJ2-1	ASSLDSPPYNEQF
TRBV5-1	TRBJ2-1	ASSQGGGIYNEQF
TRBV6-5	TRBJ1-2	ASSRDGVGGYT
TRBV3-1	TRBJ1-3	ASSRQDLGNTIY
TRBV29-1	TRBJ1-2	SVEQGVTNYGYT
TRBV29-1	TRBJ2-2	SVGSGTGNTGELF
TRBV25-1	TRBJ2-7	ASSEVGTGDYEQY
TRBV2	TRBJ1-2	ASREIDRISYGYT